This is a list of T cell receptor beta chains from one sample in a study of blood T cell repertoires in COVID-19. Sequencing used immunoSEQ multiplex PCR; TCRdb keeps in-frame clones, though not all of them. The repertoire holds 100,000 or so clones, with around 87% as singletons. Sequencing input: peripheral blood. The source is a woman between 25 and 40 years old with acute or convalescent COVID-19. Each CDR3 is given with its conserved first and last residue. D genes are given only for firm matches. Size tells how often a clone was seen (once, few, many) or the class of an expanded clone, and some rows leave it out.

TRBJ2-5 . . TRBV2 CASSERAGGETQYF TGTGCCAGCAGTGAAAGGGCAGGGGGGGAGACCCAGTACTTC
TRBJ1-1 . . TRBV5-5 CASSPSESYTEAFF TGTGCCAGCAGCCCCTCGGAGTCCTACACTGAAGCTTTCTTT
TRBJ2-7 TRBD1 . TRBV7-9 CASSFPDNTGGSYEQYF TGTGCCAGCAGCTTTCCGGACAATACAGGGGGCTCCTACGAGCAGTACTTC
TRBJ1-1 TRBD1 few TRBV5-1 CASSPGQVGTTEAFF TGCGCCAGCAGCCCCGGACAGGTTGGAACCACTGAAGCTTTCTTT
TRBJ2-7 . . TRBV11-3 CASSLDGASYEQYF TGTGCCAGCAGCTTAGACGGAGCATCCTACGAGCAGTACTTC
TRBJ1-1 TRBD1 . TRBV5-1 CASSPGRAQGGIEAFF TGCGCCAGCAGCCCTGGTCGGGCGCAGGGGGGAATTGAAGCTTTCTTT
TRBJ1-1 . once TRBV3-1/TRBV3-2 CASSQGPAGYSEAFF TGTGCCAGCAGCCAAGGACCGGCAGGGTATTCTGAAGCTTTCTTT
TRBJ1-6 TRBD1 once TRBV5-6 CASSFGQGYSPLHF TGTGCCAGCAGCTTCGGACAGGGGTACTCACCCCTCCACTTT
TRBJ2-2 TRBD1 . TRBV3-1/TRBV3-2 CASSPGQVNTGELFF TGTGCCAGCAGCCCGGGACAGGTTAACACCGGGGAGCTGTTTTTT
TRBJ1-6 . . TRBV11-2 CASSTRQTGSSYNSPLHF TGTGCCAGCAGCACCCGGCAAACAGGGAGCTCCTATAATTCACCCCTCCACTTT
TRBJ1-1 . . TRBV7-8 CASSLRDWNTEAFF TGTGCCAGCAGCCTCAGGGACTGGAACACTGAAGCTTTCTTT
TRBJ1-5 TRBD1 . TRBV2 CASSGQGAHQPQHF TGTGCCAGCAGTGGACAGGGGGCCCATCAGCCCCAGCATTTT
TRBJ2-2 TRBD1 . TRBV12-3/TRBV12-4 CASTDTGVAAAF TGTGCCAGCACCGATACAGGGGTTGCCGCCGCTTTT
TRBJ2-7 TRBD1 few TRBV3-1/TRBV3-2 CASGPGTAPYEQYF TGTGCCAGCGGTCCGGGGACAGCCCCCTACGAGCAGTACTTC
TRBJ2-7 . . TRBV30 CAWSKQGDEQYF TGTGCCTGGAGTAAACAGGGAGACGAGCAGTACTTC
TRBJ2-3 TRBD1 . TRBV7-9 CASSLAGQPDTQYF TGTGCCAGCAGCTTAGCGGGACAGCCAGATACGCAGTATTTT
TRBJ2-1 TRBD2 . TRBV5-1 CASSLVGGSYNEQFF TGCGCCAGCAGCTTGGTCGGGGGGTCATACAATGAGCAGTTCTTC
TRBJ1-5 TRBD1 once TRBV28 CASRDATGSWNQPQHF TGTGCCAGCAGGGATGCGACAGGGTCTTGGAATCAGCCCCAGCATTTT
TRBJ1-2 . once TRBV19 CASRPGVYGYTF TGTGCCAGCAGACCAGGGGTTTATGGCTACACCTTC
TRBJ2-7 . . TRBV19 CASSIPNGPYEQYF TGTGCCAGTAGTATCCCCAACGGTCCCTACGAGCAGTACTTC
TRBJ1-1 . . TRBV30 CAWTTEELEAFF TGTGCCTGGACTACCGAAGAGCTAGAAGCTTTCTTT
TRBJ1-4 TRBD1 . TRBV28 CASSLSFSGTGLEKLFF TGTGCCAGCAGTTTATCATTCTCCGGGACAGGGTTAGAAAAACTGTTTTTT
TRBJ2-7 . . TRBV27 CASSLSRRYEQYF TGTGCCAGCAGTTTATCCCGCAGATACGAGCAGTACTTC
TRBJ2-7 . . TRBV3-1/TRBV3-2 CASSQGRGARYEQYF TGTGCCAGCAGCCAAGGGCGGGGTGCGCGCTACGAGCAGTACTTC
TRBJ1-1 TRBD1 . TRBV18 CASSPGTGKLTEAFF TGTGCCAGCTCACCAGGGACAGGGAAACTCACTGAAGCTTTCTTT
TRBJ1-5 . . TRBV2 CASRVDRNNQPQHF TGTGCCAGCAGGGTTGACAGAAACAATCAGCCCCAGCATTTT
TRBJ1-4 . . TRBV5-1 CASSRDGTLAEKLFF TGCGCCAGCAGCCGGGACGGGACATTGGCTGAAAAACTGTTTTTT
TRBJ2-2 TRBD1 . TRBV29-1 CSVGTGLSGELFF TGCAGCGTTGGGACAGGCTTAAGCGGGGAGCTGTTTTTT
TRBJ2-1 . . TRBV9 CASSVAGRSSYNEQFF TGTGCCAGCAGCGTAGCAGGTAGAAGCTCCTACAATGAGCAGTTCTTC